The 16 T cell receptor beta chains given below trace back to one sample, sequenced in a study of response to subunit inactivated influenza vaccine. From the RT-PCR reads, TCRdb called clonotypes with MiXCR, one entry per CDR3 protein. The sample includes approximately 730,000 distinct CDR3 sequences, about 14% of them seen just once. This material consisted of PBMCs from blood, taken less than 15 days before vaccination. These receptors originate from a man aged 50 to 59 who received an inactivated influenza vaccine.

The chain recombines TRBV7-9 with TRBJ2-7; 7 positions agree with TRBD2. V shed 1 base and J 2 bases; nucleotides not matched to a gene: 5. This CDR3 is built from 15 residues. Germline-derived CDR1 and CDR2 are SEHNR and FQNEAQ (reference sequence). CDR3 in DNA: TGTGCCAGCAGCTTAGAGGTCGCGGGAGCCTACGAGCAGTACTTC. Protein: CASSLEVAGAYEQYF.

This clonotype has more than one count but fewer than ten. V usage is TRBV20-1 and J usage is TRBJ2-5; the match to TRBD2 covers 9 bases. Germline loops: CDR1 DFQATT, CDR2 SNEGSKA (reference sequence). The CDR3 consists of 16 residues. V lost 3 bases to trimming and J lost 5 bases; unmatched junction nucleotides: 13. CDR3 sequence (DNA): TGCAGTGCTAGCAGGGCCATAGCGGGAGTCGGGGAGACCCAGTACTTC. Its protein product is CSASRAIAGVGETQYF.

The CDR3 is CASSESPGQGQEQYF. CDR3 coding DNA: TGTGCCAGCAGTGAATCCCCAGGACAGGGACAAGAGCAGTACTTC. The V gene is TRBV25-1, the J gene TRBJ2-7, with 8 bases aligning to TRBD1. After removal of 1 base from V and 7 bases from J, the junction contained 9 bases not matched to a gene. CDR3 length: 15 amino acids. Germline V gives CDR1 MGHDK, CDR2 SYGVNS.

The sample holds a few counts of this clonotype. The CDR3 is CASSQAVGDTQYF. For the CDR3, the DNA is TGCGCCAGCAGCCAAGCTGTGGGAGATACGCAGTATTTT. The V call is TRBV4-1, the J call TRBJ2-3; D unclear. This CDR3 is built from 13 residues. V was shortened by 1 base and J by 5 bases, with 7 bases between the two germline ends. Germline values: CDR1 MGHRA, CDR2 YSYEKL.

This clonotype was detected a few times. V usage is TRBV4-3 and J usage is TRBJ2-5; D is possibly TRBD2 (5 bases). Trimming removed 4 bases at V and 4 bases at J, with 16 bases between. This CDR3 spans 15 amino acids. Germline-derived CDR1 and CDR2 are LGHNA and YSLEER. The CDR3 loop reads CASSLAVGSPETQYF. The CDR3 nucleotides read TGCGCCAGCAGCCTAGCCGTGGGGAGCCCAGAGACCCAGTACTTC.

V usage is TRBV7-8 and J usage is TRBJ2-2; possible D gene TRBD1, 5 bases. The CDR3 extends over 14 amino acids. The germline gives CDR1 SGHVS, CDR2 FQNEAQ. V lost 6 bases, J lost 4 bases, and 12 bases lay in between. The CDR3 loop reads CASRLYRTTGELFF. CDR3 DNA sequence: TGTGCCAGCAGACTCTACAGGACCACCGGGGAGCTGTTTTTT.

V gene TRBV2 combines with J gene TRBJ2-7, with D tentatively TRBD2 (5 bases). The CDR3 covers 15 residues. Germline assignment: CDR1 SNHLY and CDR2 FYNNEI. V dropped 6 bases and J dropped 7 bases, with 22 bases sitting between them. The CDR3 nucleotides read TGTGCCAGCAGAAGAACTGCAGGCGGATCGGGGGAGCAGTACTTC. Translation: CASRRTAGGSGEQYF.

Comment on this clonotype: A much larger clone is a single base away; this may be a read error. The CDR3 protein is CSVQQANTEAFF. CDR3 DNA: TGCAGCGTCCAACAGGCGAACACTGAAGCTTTCTTT. The V and J genes are TRBV29-1 and TRBJ1-1; a weak D match, TRBD1 (5 bases). Deletions cut 6 bases from V and 1 base from J, with 9 bases between. The CDR3 consists of 12 residues. Per the germline V gene, CDR1 is SQVTM and CDR2 is ANQGSEA.

The chain couples TRBV7-8 to TRBJ2-7; 13 bases map to TRBD2. After removal of 0 bases from V and 4 bases from J, the junction contained 15 bases not matched to a gene. The CDR3 covers 20 residues. Germline CDR1 is SGHVS and CDR2 is FQNEAQ. CDR3 sequence reads: CASSLARGTTGTSGTYEQYF. As DNA, the CDR3 is TGTGCCAGCAGCTTAGCAAGGGGAACCACCGGGACTAGCGGGACATACGAGCAGTACTTC.

This rearrangement joins TRBV7-2 to TRBJ2-7; the D is unclear. The CDR3 is 15 residues long. Germline values: CDR1 SGHTA, CDR2 FQGNSA. V lost 11 bases and J 2 bases, leaving 22 bases between the germline ends. In nucleotides, the CDR3 is TGTGCCCACAGCTTAGAACCCGGACGGGCCTACGAGCAGTACTTC. It is translated as CAHSLEPGRAYEQYF.

This clonotype was detected only a few times. The chain is built from TRBV4-1 and TRBJ2-4; 8 nucleotides agree with TRBD1. With 3 bases clipped from V and 2 bases from J, the junction kept 12 bases outside the gene matches. The CDR3 extends over 18 amino acids. Germline values: CDR1 MGHRA, CDR2 YSYEKL. CDR3 protein: CASSHPREGQGPKNIQYF. CDR3 DNA: TGCGCCAGCAGCCACCCCCGAGAAGGACAGGGACCCAAAAACATTCAGTACTTC.

This chain uses TRBV29-1 with TRBJ2-1, with no clear D. The V gene's germline CDR1 is SQVTM and CDR2 ANQGSEA. V was trimmed by 8 bases and J by 5 bases, leaving 16 bases between them. The CDR3 sequence is 13 residues long. In DNA form, the CDR3 reads TGCAGCACCCGCAAGGGCAGAAACAATGAGCAGTTCTTC. Encoded protein: CSTRKGRNNEQFF.

This clonotype was counted a few times. V is TRBV5-1 and J is TRBJ2-1, with a weak D call TRBD1 (6 bases). V lost 0 bases and J 9 bases, leaving 10 bases between the germline ends. Germline loops: CDR1 SGHRS, CDR2 YFSETQ. The CDR3 has 13 amino acids. The CDR3 sequence: CASSLADRPEQFF. In DNA, the CDR3 is TGCGCCAGCAGCTTGGCCGACAGGCCTGAGCAGTTCTTC.

The chain joins TRBV20-1 to TRBJ2-1, with 9 bases lining up with TRBD1. Germline CDR1 DFQATT, CDR2 SNEGSKA (reference sequence). The CDR3 contains 15 residues. The trim removed 2 bases at V and 5 bases at J, leaving 7 bases unmatched. DNA for the CDR3: TGCAGTGCTAGAAGGTATGGGGACAGGGACAATGAGCAGTTCTTC. Its protein is CSARRYGDRDNEQFF.

V and J are TRBV9 and TRBJ2-2; D remains unclear. Trimming cost V 3 bases and J 7 bases, with 10 bases left between them. The germline CDR1 and CDR2 sequences are SGDLS and YYNGEE. This CDR3 comprises 13 residues. CDR3 in DNA: TGTGCCAGCAGCGCAACCCTAGTCGGGGAGCTGTTTTTT. Amino acids: CASSATLVGELFF.

The CDR3 protein is CASSLVGQGGSPLHF. The CDR3 DNA sequence: TGTGCCAGCAGCTTAGTTGGACAGGGAGGATCACCCCTCCACTTT. J is TRBJ1-6 and V is TRBV7-9, with 8 bases lining up with TRBD1. The CDR3 has 15 amino acids. V dropped 1 base and J dropped 10; count of bases not matched to a gene: 6. From germline, CDR1 is SEHNR and CDR2 FQNEAQ (reference sequence).